A single sample gave rise to the 10 T cell receptor beta chains below, sequenced in a study of T cells in women clearing cervical HPV infection. Method: immunoSEQ multiplex PCR; TCRdb's copy keeps in-frame clones and lacks some. The sample has 20,000 to 25,000 clones, and its top ten clones hold under 3.5%. Source material: blood buffy coat. The receptors derive from a woman aged 18 to 75 with a cervical HPV16 infection that either progressed to CIN3+ or cleared (not recorded which).

Notes on this clone: The read stops 3 residues short of the end of the CDR3; the missing end is completed from the germline J gene. The chain combines TRBV7-2 with TRBJ2-7, with 9 bases identical to TRBD2. J was trimmed by 4 bases and V by 5 bases; bases with no gene match: 6. The CDR3 is 14 amino acids. Germline V gene lookup returns CDR1 SGHTA and CDR2 FQGNSA. CDR3: CASSKGAGGYEQYF. The CDR3 DNA, read in part, is TGTGCCAGCAGCAAAGGAGCGGGGGGATACGAG.

As regards this clone: The read finishes 3 residues shy of the CDR3 end, and the germline J gene is used to complete it. V and J are TRBV7-9 and TRBJ1-2; D is perhaps TRBD1 (6 bases). This CDR3 has 14 amino acids. Germline loops: CDR1 SEHNR, CDR2 FQNEAQ (reference sequence). The CDR3 loop is CASSLFGDTDTYTF. The CDR3 DNA, read in part, is TGTGCCAGCAGCCTCTTTGGGGACACAGATACC.

As regards this clone: From the germline J gene comes the end of the CDR3, since the read stops 3 residues before it. The chain combines TRBV5-1 with TRBJ2-5, with 9 positions matching TRBD1. The CDR3 runs 18 residues. The trim removed 2 bases at V and 2 bases at J, leaving 13 bases unmatched. Germline CDR1 reads SGHRS; CDR2 reads YFSETQ. The CDR3 sequence: CASSLLTRRDREQETQYF. The DNA read from the CDR3 is TGCGCCAGCAGCTTATTAACACGCCGGGACAGGGAGCAAGAGACC.

To note about this clone: With the read ending 3 residues before the CDR3 end, the germline J gene is used to fill in that end. V and J are TRBV19 and TRBJ1-5, with 11 bases lining up with TRBD1. The CDR3 sequence is 18 residues long. Losses at the gene ends were 5 bases for V and 5 bases for J; bases not matched to a gene: 14. Germline CDR1 reads LNHDA; CDR2 reads SQIVND (reference sequence). The part of the CDR3 DNA that was read is TGTGCCAGTAGTCTCCAGGGGCCGGGACAGGGGGGCCATCAGCCC. It is translated as CASSLQGPGQGGHQP. The whole CDR3 protein reads CASSLQGPGQGGHQPQHF. The full variable domain, its missing parts supplied by reference TRBV19 and TRBJ1-5, is DGGITQSPKYLFRKEGQNVTLSCEQNLNHDAMYWYRQDPGQGLRLIYYSQIVNDFQKGDIAEGYSVSREKKESFPLTVTSAQKNPTAFYLCASSLQGPGQGGHQPQHFGDGTRLSIL.

A remark on this clone: The read comes to an end 3 residues before the CDR3 does, leaving the germline J gene to fill in the end. The chain employs TRBV6-1 and TRBJ1-5; D gene ambiguous. The CDR3 extends over 15 amino acids. Germline loops: CDR1 MNHNS, CDR2 SASEGT. Trimming removed 2 bases from V and 3 bases from J, with 11 bases in between. CDR3 DNA, as far as it was read: TGTGCCAGCAGTGAACGATACAGAGACAATCAGCCC. It yields the protein CASSERYRDNQP. The whole CDR3 is CASSERYRDNQPQHF.

As regards this clone: The missing CDR3 end, 3 residues past where the read stops, is filled in from the germline J gene. V and J are TRBV4-2 and TRBJ2-7, with TRBD2 identical over 7 bases. Germline trimming cut 4 bases from V and 1 base from J; bases unmatched to any gene: 13. The CDR3 consists of 17 residues. Germline CDR1 is LGHNA and CDR2 is YNFKEQ. The CDR3 spells CASSPTFNQGGSYEQYF. The sequenced part of the CDR3 DNA is TGTGCCAGCAGCCCAACCTTTAATCAGGGAGGGTCCTACGAG.

A note on this clone: The read terminates 3 residues before the CDR3 end, so the remaining end is supplied by the germline J gene. The chain joins TRBV20-1 to TRBJ2-2, with 7 bases that match TRBD2. V lost 3 bases to trimming and J lost 2 bases; unmatched junction nucleotides: 6. CDR1 and CDR2 (germline): DFQATT, SNEGSKA (reference sequence). The CDR3 has 15 residues. The CDR3 is CSASPRGLNTGELFF. The CDR3 DNA, read in part, is TGCAGTGCTAGTCCTCGGGGACTAAACACCGGGGAG.

With regard to this clone: The read gets to within 3 residues of the CDR3 end, and the germline J gene fills in the rest. The chain combines TRBV19 with TRBJ1-2; tentatively, D is TRBD1 (6 bases). This CDR3 is 15 amino acids long. CDR1 is LNHDA and CDR2 is SQIVND in the germline V gene (reference sequence). Incomplete CDR3 DNA: TGTGCCAGTAGCGGAGGGGGTGTTGTATCCTACGAC. Amino acid sequence: CASSGGGVVSYD. The full-length CDR3 reads as CASSGGGVVSYDYTF.

CDR3 region: CASSLSGTHTDTQYF. The CDR3 bases that were read are TGTGCCAGCAGCCTTAGCGGGACACACACAGATACG. The rearrangement joins TRBV7-2 to TRBJ2-3, with TRBD2 matching 8 bases. The read terminates 3 residues ahead of where the CDR3 ends, so the germline J gene completes it. V gave up 5 bases and J gave up 2 bases; unmatched junction bases: 6. The CDR3 is 15 amino acids. CDR1 and CDR2 (germline): SGHTA, FQGNSA.

CDR3 amino acids: CASSRYQGGAYEQYF. CDR3 DNA (partial): TGTGCCAGCAGTAGATACCAGGGAGGTGCGTACGAG. The chain links TRBV27 to TRBJ2-7; D is perhaps TRBD2 (6 bases). Coverage ceases 3 residues before the CDR3 finishes, and the germline J gene fills in the end. Germline CDR1 is MNHEY and CDR2 is SMNVEV (reference sequence). V was cut by 5 bases and J by 4 bases, with 18 bases left in between. The CDR3 consists of 15 residues.